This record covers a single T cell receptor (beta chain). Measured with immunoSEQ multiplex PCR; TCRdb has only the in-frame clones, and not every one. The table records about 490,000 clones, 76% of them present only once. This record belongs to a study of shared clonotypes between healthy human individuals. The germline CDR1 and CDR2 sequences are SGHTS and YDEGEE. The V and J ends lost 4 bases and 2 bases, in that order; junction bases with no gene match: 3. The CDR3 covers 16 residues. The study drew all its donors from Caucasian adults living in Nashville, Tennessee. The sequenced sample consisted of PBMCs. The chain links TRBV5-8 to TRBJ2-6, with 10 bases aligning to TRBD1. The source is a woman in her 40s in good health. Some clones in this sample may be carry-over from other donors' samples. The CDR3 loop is CASSRQGAAGANVLTF. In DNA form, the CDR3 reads TGTGCCAGCAGCCGACAGGGGGCGGCTGGGGCCAACGTCCTGACTTTC. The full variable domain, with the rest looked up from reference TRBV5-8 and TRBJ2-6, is EAGVTQSPTHLIKTRGQQATLRCSPISGHTSVYWYQQALGLGLQFLLWYDEGEERNRGNFPPRFSGRQFPNYSSELNVNALELEDSALYLCASSRQGAAGANVLTFGAGSRLTVL.